The present TCR beta chain was sequenced within a study of cytomegalovirus exposure and HLA in healthy donors. The overall study: In an earlier analysis, 90 million to 130 million unique TCR beta sequences were found from some 180 million T cells. About 79% of 398 genotyped donors fell in the Caucasian-associated ancestry cluster.

Nominally healthy donors provided the samples, though records likely missed some immune exposures. The primer mix had 60 Vbeta and 13 Jbeta primers. Libraries were prepared by immunoSEQ multiplex PCR; TCRdb keeps only in-frame clonotypes and omits some of them. This sample has about 200,000 clones, with roughly four fifths found just once. Germline assignment: CDR1 SGHRS and CDR2 YFSETQ. V was pared by 4 bases and J by 4 bases, with 10 bases of the junction left unmatched. This CDR3 is 17 amino acids long. The rearrangement joins TRBV5-1 to TRBJ2-3; 12 nucleotides match TRBD2. Sequences were obtained from PBMCs. The sequence came from a woman aged 35 to 49 in good health and CMV-seronegative. The chain's CDR3 is CASSLLPTSGRSDTQYF. CDR3 coding DNA: TGCGCCAGCAGCCTCCTCCCTACTAGCGGGAGGTCAGATACGCAGTATTTT.